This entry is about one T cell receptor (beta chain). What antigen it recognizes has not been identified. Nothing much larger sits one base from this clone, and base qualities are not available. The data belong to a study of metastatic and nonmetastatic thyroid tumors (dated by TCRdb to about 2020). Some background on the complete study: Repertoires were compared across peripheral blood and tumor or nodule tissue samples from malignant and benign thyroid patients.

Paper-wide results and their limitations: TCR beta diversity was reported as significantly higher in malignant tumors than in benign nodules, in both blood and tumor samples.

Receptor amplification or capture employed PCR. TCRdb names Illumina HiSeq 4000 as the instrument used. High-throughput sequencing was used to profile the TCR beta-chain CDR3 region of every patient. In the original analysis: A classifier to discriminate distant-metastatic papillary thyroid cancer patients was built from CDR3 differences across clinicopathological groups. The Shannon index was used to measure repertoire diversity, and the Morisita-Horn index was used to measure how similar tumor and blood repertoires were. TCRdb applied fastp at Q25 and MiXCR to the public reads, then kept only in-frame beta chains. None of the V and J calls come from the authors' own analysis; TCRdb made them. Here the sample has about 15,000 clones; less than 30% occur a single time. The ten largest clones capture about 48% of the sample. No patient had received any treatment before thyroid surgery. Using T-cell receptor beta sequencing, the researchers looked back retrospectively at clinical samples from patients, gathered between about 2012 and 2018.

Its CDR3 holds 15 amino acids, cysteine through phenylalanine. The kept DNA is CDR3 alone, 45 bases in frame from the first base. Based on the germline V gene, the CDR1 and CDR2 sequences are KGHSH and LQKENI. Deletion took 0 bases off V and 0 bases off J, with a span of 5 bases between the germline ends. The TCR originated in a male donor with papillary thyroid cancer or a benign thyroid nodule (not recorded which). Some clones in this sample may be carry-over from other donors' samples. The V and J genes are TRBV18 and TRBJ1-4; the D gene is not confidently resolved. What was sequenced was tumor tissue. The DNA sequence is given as TGTGCCAGCTCACCACCAGAAGCAACTAATGAAAAACTGTTTTTT. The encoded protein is CASSPPEATNEKLFF.